One and the same sample provided the 30 T cell receptor beta chains below, sequenced in a study of PD-1 blockade in classical Hodgkin lymphoma. All patients relapsed after autologous stem cell transplantation, and brentuximab vedotin exposure varied. Profiled with immunoSEQ multiplex PCR; TCRdb holds only in-frame clones, not every one. In the table there are roughly 42,000 clones, over 70% of which are singletons. This specimen consisted of peripheral blood mononuclear cells (PBMCs), obtained at baseline. All receptors come from a human donor with classical Hodgkin lymphoma.

The V call is TRBV6-1, the J call TRBJ1-2, with 10 bases lining up with TRBD1. Germline CDR1 MNHNS, CDR2 SASEGT. Trimming at V came to 4 bases and at J to 2 bases, leaving 1 base not matched to a gene. The CDR3 covers 14 residues. The CDR3 sequence: CASSVGQGNYGYTF. DNA for the CDR3: TGTGCCAGCAGTGTGGGACAGGGGAACTATGGCTACACCTTC.

This clone came up once. The chain recombines TRBV15 with TRBJ2-2; D unclear. CDR1 and CDR2 (germline): LNHNV, YYDKDF (reference sequence). The CDR3 is 15 amino acids. V shed 4 bases and J shed 8 bases, with 17 bases lying between them. CDR3: CATSTSTPFRGELFF. CDR3 sequence (DNA): TGTGCCACCAGCACCTCGACTCCCTTCAGGGGGGAGCTGTTTTTT. The full variable domain, in which reference TRBV15 and TRBJ2-2 provide the parts outside the CDR3, is DAMVIQNPRYQVTQFGKPVTLSCSQTLNHNVMYWYQQKSSQAPKLLFHYYDKDFNNEADTPDNFQSRRPNTSFCFLDIRSPGLGDTAMYLCATSTSTPFRGELFFGEGSRLTVL.

About this clone itself: The junction does not match germline at one end; this may be a read error. The sample contains more than one DNA sequence encoding this CDR3. The chain recombines TRBV29-1 with TRBJ2-1, with D tentatively TRBD2 (5 bases). The CDR3 runs to 12 residues. CDR1 and CDR2 (germline): SQVTM, ANQGSEA. CDR3 nucleotide sequence: TGCAGCGTTAACCCGGGGTACAATGAGCAATTCTTC. Its protein is CSVNPGYNEQFF.

The rearrangement links TRBV4-3 to TRBJ2-7, with D perhaps assigned TRBD1 or TRBD2 (5 bases each). This CDR3 spans 15 amino acids. V dropped 5 bases and J dropped 3 bases, with 17 bases sitting between them. Germline V lookup: CDR1 LGHNA, CDR2 YSLEER. The CDR3 region is CASSARDSRGYEQYF. For the CDR3, the DNA is TGCGCCAGCAGCGCCCGTGACAGCCGGGGCTACGAGCAGTACTTC.

The genes are TRBV10-3 and TRBJ1-1, with 7 bases lining up with TRBD1. CDR1 is ENHRY, CDR2 SYGVKD, per germline. This CDR3 contains 17 residues. J was trimmed by 0 bases and V by 3 bases; bases with no gene match: 10. For the CDR3, the DNA is TGTGCCATCAGTGAAGTCCACAGGGGAAACATGAACACTGAAGCTTTCTTT. Its translation: CAISEVHRGNMNTEAFF.

The chain uses TRBV28 and TRBJ2-1; the match to TRBD2 covers 10 bases. The CDR3 has 16 amino acids. V trimming: 5 bases; J trimming: 5 bases; junction bases outside the gene matches: 9. Per the germline V gene, CDR1 is MDHEN and CDR2 is SYDVKM. The CDR3 spells CASSQLTSGINNEQFF. CDR3 coding DNA: TGTGCCAGCAGTCAACTTACTAGCGGGATAAACAATGAGCAGTTCTTC.

With respect to this clone: The sample carries other DNA sequences with the same CDR3. The gene calls are TRBV18 and TRBJ2-1, with D unclear. CDR1 is KGHSH and CDR2 is LQKENI in the germline V gene. The CDR3 has 12 residues. V was trimmed by 1 base and J by 9 bases, leaving 7 bases between them. The DNA for the CDR3 is TGTGCCAGCTCACCACTGGCGGCTGAGCAGTTCTTC. Translated: CASSPLAAEQFF. Looking up the rest from reference TRBV18 and TRBJ2-1 gives the full variable domain: NAGVMQNPRHLVRRRGQEARLRCSPMKGHSHVYWYRQLPEEGLKFMVYLQKENIIDESGMPKERFSAEFPKEGPSILRIQQVVRGDSAAYFCASSPLAAEQFFGPGTRLTVL.

The chain couples TRBV7-3 to TRBJ2-3; 12 positions match TRBD2. Unmatched junction bases numbered 4, after V lost 8 bases and J lost 1 base. Germline V gene sequence: CDR1 SGHTA, CDR2 FQGTGA. The length of the CDR3 is 15 residues. CDR3 nucleotide sequence: TGTGCCAGCGCCCGACTAGCGGGAGGCACAGATACGCAGTATTTT. Amino acids: CASARLAGGTDTQYF.

The chain combines TRBV7-2 with TRBJ2-5; D gene uncertain. This CDR3 comprises 16 residues. Trimming removed 4 bases at V and 1 base at J, with 16 bases between. CDR1 and CDR2 from the germline V gene are SGHTA and FQGNSA. CDR3 residues: CASSSLFLTPQETQYF. The CDR3 DNA reads as TGTGCCAGCAGCTCCCTTTTCCTTACTCCCCAAGAGACCCAGTACTTC.

V is TRBV6-5 and J is TRBJ1-1, with no clear D. CDR1 MNHEY and CDR2 SVGAGI come from the germline V gene. The CDR3 loop spans 14 amino acids. V shed 6 bases and J shed 6 bases, with 17 bases lying between them. This CDR3 is CASRRSAGAAEAFF. CDR3 DNA: TGTGCCAGCAGAAGATCAGCAGGTGCCGCTGAAGCTTTCTTT.

This rearrangement joins TRBV6-1 to TRBJ2-1; 7 bases align to TRBD1. The germline V gene encodes CDR1 MNHNS and CDR2 SASEGT. J gave up 3 bases and V 8 bases, and 13 bases lay outside the gene matches. CDR3 size: 16 residues. For the CDR3, the DNA is TGTGCCAGCCGTGTAGGGGGCTTTAACGTCTACAATGAGCAGTTCTTC. Encoded protein: CASRVGGFNVYNEQFF.

The rearrangement links TRBV5-4 to TRBJ2-1; 11 nucleotides agree with TRBD2. The CDR3 length is 17 residues. The germline gives CDR1 SGHNT, CDR2 YYREEE (reference sequence). With 5 bases clipped from V and 1 base from J, the junction kept 8 bases outside the gene matches. The CDR3 protein is CASRTGTSGISYNEQFF. The CDR3 region has the DNA TGTGCCAGCAGGACCGGGACTAGCGGTATTTCCTACAATGAGCAGTTCTTC.

This clone was observed a handful of times. The chain couples TRBV7-2 to TRBJ2-2; 7 bases are a match to TRBD1. V lost 7 bases and J lost 5; bases outside the gene matches: 4. Germline assignment: CDR1 SGHTA and CDR2 FQGNSA. The CDR3 extends over 13 amino acids. CDR3 protein: CASNLGQTGELFF. In DNA form, the CDR3 reads TGTGCCAGCAACCTGGGACAGACCGGGGAGCTGTTTTTT. Complete variable domain (other parts from reference TRBV7-2 and TRBJ2-2): GAGVSQSPSNKVTEKGKDVELRCDPISGHTALYWYRQSLGQGLEFLIYFQGNSAPDKSGLPSDRFSAERTGGSVSTLTIQRTQQEDSAVYLCASNLGQTGELFFGEGSRLTVL.

The chain is built from TRBV19 and TRBJ2-1; 9 nucleotides agree with TRBD2. V lost 3 bases and J lost 9; bases outside the gene matches: 12. CDR3 length: 16 amino acids. Germline V CDR1 and CDR2: LNHDA, SQIVND (reference sequence). This CDR3 is CASSILAGFSFGEQFF. CDR3 DNA sequence: TGTGCCAGTAGTATCCTAGCGGGATTTTCGTTTGGTGAGCAGTTCTTC.

This chain links TRBV4-2 with TRBJ2-1, with D perhaps given as TRBD1 or TRBD2 (5 bases each). Germline CDR1 and CDR2: LGHNA and YNFKEQ. The CDR3 sequence is 15 residues long. V dropped 0 bases and J dropped 7 bases, with 13 bases sitting between them. As DNA, the CDR3 is TGTGCCAGCAGCCAAGAGAGGGGCTTTTGGAATGAGCAGTTCTTC. Encoded protein: CASSQERGFWNEQFF.

This sequence joins TRBV11-3 and TRBJ2-1; D is unresolved. The CDR3 consists of 13 residues. Trimming cost V 2 bases and J 4 bases, with 6 bases left between them. Germline V gives CDR1 SGHNT, CDR2 YENEEA. The CDR3, as DNA: TGTGCCAGCAGCTTAAGGCAGTACAATGAGCAGTTCTTC. It yields the protein CASSLRQYNEQFF.

This chain connects TRBV7-9 to TRBJ1-4; no clear D gene. CDR1 and CDR2 from the germline V gene are SEHNR and FQNEAQ (reference sequence). Trimming stripped 5 bases from V and 3 bases from J, with 13 bases between. The CDR3 covers 15 residues. CDR3 nucleotides: TGTGCCAGCAGCCTGAAGGGCAGCTCTAATGAAAAACTGTTTTTT. Amino acid sequence: CASSLKGSSNEKLFF. Looking up the rest from reference TRBV7-9 and TRBJ1-4 gives the full variable domain: DTGVSQNPRHKITKRGQNVTFRCDPISEHNRLYWYRQTLGQGPEFLTYFQNEAQLEKSRLLSDRFSAERPKGSFSTLEIQRTEQGDSAMYLCASSLKGSSNEKLFFGSGTQLSVL.

Notes on this clone: The sample contains more than one DNA sequence encoding this CDR3. The chain is built from TRBV19 and TRBJ2-7; D remains ambiguous. The CDR3 length is 13 residues. Looked up from germline, CDR1 is LNHDA and CDR2 is SQIVND (reference sequence). V was trimmed by 2 bases and J by 2 bases, leaving 7 bases between them. The CDR3 reads CASSISRAYEQYF. For the CDR3, the DNA is TGTGCCAGTAGTATAAGTAGGGCCTACGAGCAGTACTTC.

The sample holds one count of this clone. This chain joins TRBV4-1 and TRBJ1-1; maybe TRBD1 (5 bases). Germline V CDR1 and CDR2: MGHRA, YSYEKL. Trimming removed 2 bases at V and 4 bases at J, with 11 bases between. The CDR3 is 14 residues long. The CDR3 DNA sequence: TGCGCCAGCAGCCAAACGGGGGTAGGCACTGAAGCTTTCTTT. Translation: CASSQTGVGTEAFF.

The CDR3 DNA sequence: TGTGCCAGCAGTGAAGGCACAACCAGGGATTCACCCCTCCACTTT. It encodes CASSEGTTRDSPLHF. The chain carries TRBV6-1 and TRBJ1-6; TRBD1 might be the D (5 bases). This CDR3 comprises 15 residues. From germline, CDR1 is MNHNS and CDR2 SASEGT. V shed 1 base and J shed 8 bases, with 12 bases lying between them.

This rearrangement joins TRBV30 to TRBJ1-1; 8 nucleotides line up with TRBD1. Germline CDR1 reads GTSNPN; CDR2 reads SVGIG (reference sequence). This CDR3 region has 14 residues. V was clipped by 4 bases and J by 0 bases; unmatched bases: 4. The CDR3 coding sequence is TGTGCCTGGAACCGACAGGGGCTGAACACTGAAGCTTTCTTT. As protein: CAWNRQGLNTEAFF.

About this clone: One end of the junction does not line up with germline, which may come from a read error. J is TRBJ1-1 and V is TRBV7-3; D ambiguous. This CDR3 contains 16 residues. Germline CDR1 SGHTA, CDR2 FQGTGA. Written as DNA, the CDR3 is TGCGCCAGCAGCCAAGGAGGAGCATTGGAGCACACTGAAGCTTTCTTT. This translates into CASSQGGALEHTEAFF.

There are a few counts of this clone. V and J are TRBV27 and TRBJ1-2; TRBD1 agrees at 10 bases. The CDR3 runs to 15 residues. Trimming at V came to 0 bases and at J to 2 bases, leaving 0 bases not matched to a gene. Per the germline V gene, CDR1 is MNHEY and CDR2 is SMNVEV (reference sequence). The CDR3 region is CASSLSGQGNYGYTF. The CDR3, as DNA: TGTGCCAGCAGTTTATCGGGACAGGGGAACTATGGCTACACCTTC.

This chain joins TRBV29-1 and TRBJ1-1, with D perhaps TRBD1 (6 bases). The V gene's germline CDR1 is SQVTM and CDR2 ANQGSEA. There are 11 residues in the CDR3. Trimming took 7 bases from V and 5 from J, leaving 11 bases between them. The CDR3 DNA is TGCAGCGGGAGAGGGGGGACTGAAGCTTTCTTT. Translated, it gives CSGRGGTEAFF.

DNA of the CDR3: TGTGCCAGCAGCTTAATGTGGGATGAGCAGTTCTTC. It specifies CASSLMWDEQFF. J is TRBJ2-1 and V is TRBV11-2, with D hard to call. The germline CDR1 and CDR2 sequences are SGHAT and FQNNGV. V shed 2 bases and J shed 8 bases, with 7 bases lying between them. The CDR3 length is 12 residues.

This clone is medium-sized by share. This sequence joins TRBV19 and TRBJ2-3; maybe TRBD2 (6 bases). V lost 0 bases, J lost 13 bases, and 14 bases lay in between. The CDR3 sequence is 13 residues long. CDR1 and CDR2 from the germline V gene are LNHDA and SQIVND (reference sequence). CDR3 nucleotides: TGTGCCAGTAGTATAGAGGGCGGGGTAAGGAAGTATTTT. It translates to CASSIEGGVRKYF.

The chain has TRBV18 and TRBJ2-1; D gene unclear. Germline loops: CDR1 KGHSH, CDR2 LQKENI. The ends were cut back, 3 bases at V and 8 bases at J, with 5 bases in the middle. The CDR3 has 11 amino acids. The CDR3 DNA reads TGTGCCAGCTCACCGAAAGATGAGCAGTTCTTC. This codes for CASSPKDEQFF.

The V and J genes are TRBV29-1 and TRBJ2-1; TRBD2 matches at 7 bases. The CDR3 extends over 15 amino acids. The germline V gene encodes CDR1 SQVTM and CDR2 ANQGSEA. V gave up 8 bases and J gave up 2 bases; unmatched junction bases: 12. The CDR3 region has the DNA TGCAGCTCCTTGGGAGGGGCCTTCACCTACAATGAGCAGTTCTTC. The encoded protein is CSSLGGAFTYNEQFF.

The V and J genes are TRBV6-6 and TRBJ1-4, with unresolved D. This CDR3 contains 12 residues. Trimming stripped 8 bases from V and 0 bases from J, with 4 bases between. Germline V lookup: CDR1 MNHNY, CDR2 SVGAGI (reference sequence). CDR3: CASSATNEKLFF. The CDR3 DNA follows: TGTGCCAGCTCCGCAACTAATGAAAAACTGTTTTTT.

The V gene is TRBV7-3, the J gene TRBJ2-2, with D unclear. Germline lookup yields CDR1 SGHTA and CDR2 FQGTGA. Trimming cost V 4 bases and J 4 bases, with 10 bases left between them. The CDR3 consists of 14 residues. The DNA of the CDR3 is TGTGCCAGCAGCTCTTCAGATTTCACCGGGGAGCTGTTTTTT. It yields the protein CASSSSDFTGELFF.